This T cell receptor beta chain was recovered during a study of blood T cell repertoires in COVID-19. Here immunoSEQ multiplex PCR was the method, and the copy in TCRdb shows in-frame clones only, minus some. The sample consists of some 530,000 clones, about 88% of them appearing once. The germline V gene has CDR1 SGHRS and CDR2 YFSETQ. The CDR3 covers 14 residues. V lost 3 bases and J lost 5, with 14 bases in between. Living in about 25 US areas, the participants were between 18 and 89 years of age. The sequencing sample was made of PBMCs or T cells enriched from blood (not recorded which). The chain employs TRBV5-1 and TRBJ2-5; perhaps TRBD2 as D (6 bases). The sequence derives from a woman aged 60 to 75 who had recovered from COVID-19. The CDR3 bases are TGCGCCAGCAGCTCGGAGGGCCCCAGGGAGACCCAGTACTTC. Translated: CASSSEGPRETQYF.